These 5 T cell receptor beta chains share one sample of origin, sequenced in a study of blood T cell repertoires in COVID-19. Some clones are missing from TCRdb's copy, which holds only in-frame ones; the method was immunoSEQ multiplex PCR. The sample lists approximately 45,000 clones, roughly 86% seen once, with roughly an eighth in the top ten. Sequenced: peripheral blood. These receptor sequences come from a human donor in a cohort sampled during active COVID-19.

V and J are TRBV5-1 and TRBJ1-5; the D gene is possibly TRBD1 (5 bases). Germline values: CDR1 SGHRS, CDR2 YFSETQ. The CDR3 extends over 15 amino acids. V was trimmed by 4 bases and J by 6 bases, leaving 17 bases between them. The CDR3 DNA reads TGCGCCAGCAGCGTGGCCCAGGGCGGTAGTCAGCCCCAGCATTTT. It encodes CASSVAQGGSQPQHF.

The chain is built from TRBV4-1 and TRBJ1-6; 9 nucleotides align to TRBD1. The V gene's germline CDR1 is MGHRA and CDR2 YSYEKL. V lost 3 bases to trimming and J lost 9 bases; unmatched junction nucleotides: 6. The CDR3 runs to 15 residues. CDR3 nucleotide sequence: TGCGCCAGCAGCCAGGAAACAGGGGGCTTTTCACCCCTCCACTTT. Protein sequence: CASSQETGGFSPLHF.

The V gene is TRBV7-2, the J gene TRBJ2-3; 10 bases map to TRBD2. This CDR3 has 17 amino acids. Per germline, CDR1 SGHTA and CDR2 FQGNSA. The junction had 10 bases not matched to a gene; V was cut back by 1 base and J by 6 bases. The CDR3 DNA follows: TGTGCCAGCAGCTTAGGTCCACTAGCGGGGAGCGGGGATACGCAGTATTTT. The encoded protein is CASSLGPLAGSGDTQYF.

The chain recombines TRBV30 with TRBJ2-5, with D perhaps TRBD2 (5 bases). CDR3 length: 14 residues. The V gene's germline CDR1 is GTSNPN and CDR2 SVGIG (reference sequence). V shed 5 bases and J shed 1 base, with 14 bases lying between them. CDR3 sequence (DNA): TGTGCCTGGTTCGAGCGGAGATTCCAAGAGACCCAGTACTTC. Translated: CAWFERRFQETQYF.

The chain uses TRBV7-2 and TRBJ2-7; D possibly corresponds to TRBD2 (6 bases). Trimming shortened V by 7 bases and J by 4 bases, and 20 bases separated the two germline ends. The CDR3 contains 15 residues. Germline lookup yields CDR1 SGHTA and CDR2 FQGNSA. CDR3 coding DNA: TGTGCCAGCACCCCCGGAGGGGCGAACTTTTACGAGCAGTACTTC. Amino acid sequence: CASTPGGANFYEQYF.